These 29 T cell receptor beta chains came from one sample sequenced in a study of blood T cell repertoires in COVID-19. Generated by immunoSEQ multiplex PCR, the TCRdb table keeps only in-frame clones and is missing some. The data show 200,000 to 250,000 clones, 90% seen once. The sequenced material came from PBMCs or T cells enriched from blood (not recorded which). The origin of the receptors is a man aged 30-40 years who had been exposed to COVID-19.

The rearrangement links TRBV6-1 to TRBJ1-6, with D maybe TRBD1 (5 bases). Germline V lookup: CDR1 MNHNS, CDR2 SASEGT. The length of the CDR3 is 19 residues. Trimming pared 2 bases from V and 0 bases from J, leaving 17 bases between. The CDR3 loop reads CASSEMDILASSYNSPLHF. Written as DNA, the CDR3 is TGTGCCAGCAGTGAAATGGACATATTGGCGAGCTCCTATAATTCACCCCTCCACTTT.

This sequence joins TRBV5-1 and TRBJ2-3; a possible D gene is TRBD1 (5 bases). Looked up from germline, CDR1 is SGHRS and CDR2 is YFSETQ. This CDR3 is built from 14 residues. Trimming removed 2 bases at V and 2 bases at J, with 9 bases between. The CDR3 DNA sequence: TGCGCCAGCAGCTTTACAGGCGTCACAGATACGCAGTATTTT. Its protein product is CASSFTGVTDTQYF.

DNA of the CDR3: TGCGCCAGCAGCCAAGCAGGGGAGCAGTACTTC. This sequence encodes CASSQAGEQYF. The gene calls are TRBV4-1 and TRBJ2-7; D is perhaps TRBD1 (5 bases). Trimming shortened V by 1 base and J by 7 bases, and 5 bases separated the two germline ends. CDR1 is MGHRA and CDR2 is YSYEKL in the germline V gene. The CDR3 contains 11 residues.

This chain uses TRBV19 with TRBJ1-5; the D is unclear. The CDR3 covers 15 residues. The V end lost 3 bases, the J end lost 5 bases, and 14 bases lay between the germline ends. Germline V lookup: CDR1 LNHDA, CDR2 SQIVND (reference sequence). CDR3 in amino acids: CASSMGRSPHQPQHF. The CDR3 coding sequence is TGTGCCAGTAGTATGGGCCGGTCCCCACATCAGCCCCAGCATTTT.

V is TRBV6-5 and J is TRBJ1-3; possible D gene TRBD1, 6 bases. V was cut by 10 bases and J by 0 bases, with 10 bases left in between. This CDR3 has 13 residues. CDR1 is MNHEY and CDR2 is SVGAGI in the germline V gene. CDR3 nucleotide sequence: TGTGCCACCCTGGACAGCTCTGGAAACACCATATATTTT. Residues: CATLDSSGNTIYF.

CDR3 coding DNA: TGTGCCATTGAAAGTAGTGGCGGCGGGGAGCTGTTTTTT. It codes for CAIESSGGGELFF. The V gene is TRBV19, the J gene TRBJ2-2; D unresolved. V gave up 10 bases and J gave up 7 bases, with 16 bases separating them. The CDR3 is 13 amino acids. CDR1 and CDR2 (germline): LNHDA, SQIVND (reference sequence).

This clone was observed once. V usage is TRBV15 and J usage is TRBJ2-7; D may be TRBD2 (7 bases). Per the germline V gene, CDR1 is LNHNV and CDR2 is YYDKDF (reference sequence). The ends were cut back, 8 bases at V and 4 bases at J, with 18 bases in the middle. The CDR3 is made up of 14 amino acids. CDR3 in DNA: TGTGCCACCTCGGCGGGGGCGGGGGATTACGAGCAGTACTTC. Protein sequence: CATSAGAGDYEQYF.

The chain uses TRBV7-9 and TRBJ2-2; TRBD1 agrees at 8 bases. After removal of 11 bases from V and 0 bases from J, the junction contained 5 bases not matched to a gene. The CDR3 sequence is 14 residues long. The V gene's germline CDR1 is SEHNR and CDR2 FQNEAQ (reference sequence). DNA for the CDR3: TGTGCCGGAGGGGGACAGGCGAACACCGGGGAGCTGTTTTTT. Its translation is CAGGGQANTGELFF.

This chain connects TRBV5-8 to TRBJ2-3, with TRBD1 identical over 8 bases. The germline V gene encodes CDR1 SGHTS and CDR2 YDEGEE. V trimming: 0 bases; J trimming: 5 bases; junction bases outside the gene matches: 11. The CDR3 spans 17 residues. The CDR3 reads CASSLVFGRGRLDTQYF. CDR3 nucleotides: TGTGCCAGCAGCTTGGTTTTTGGCAGGGGGCGCCTAGATACGCAGTATTTT.

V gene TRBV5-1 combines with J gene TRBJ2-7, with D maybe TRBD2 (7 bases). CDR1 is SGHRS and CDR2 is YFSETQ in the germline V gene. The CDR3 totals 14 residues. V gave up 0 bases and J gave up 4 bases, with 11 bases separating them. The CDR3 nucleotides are TGCGCCAGCAGCTTGGGAGGGGGGGAGTACGAGCAGTACTTC. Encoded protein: CASSLGGGEYEQYF.

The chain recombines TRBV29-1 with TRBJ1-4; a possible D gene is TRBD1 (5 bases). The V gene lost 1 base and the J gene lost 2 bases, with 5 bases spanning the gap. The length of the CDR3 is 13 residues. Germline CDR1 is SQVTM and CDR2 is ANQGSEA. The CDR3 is CSVEGQTNEKLFF. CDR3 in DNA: TGCAGCGTTGAAGGACAGACTAATGAAAAACTGTTTTTT.

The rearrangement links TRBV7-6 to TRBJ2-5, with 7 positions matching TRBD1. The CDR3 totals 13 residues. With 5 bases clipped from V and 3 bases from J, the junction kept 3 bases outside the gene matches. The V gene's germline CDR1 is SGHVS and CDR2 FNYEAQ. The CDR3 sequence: CASSLGTEETQYF. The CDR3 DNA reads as TGTGCCAGCAGCCTCGGGACAGAAGAGACCCAGTACTTC.

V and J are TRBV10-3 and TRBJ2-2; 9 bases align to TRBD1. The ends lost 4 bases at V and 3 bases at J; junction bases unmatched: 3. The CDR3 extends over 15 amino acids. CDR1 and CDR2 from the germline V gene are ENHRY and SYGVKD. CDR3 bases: TGTGCCATCAGTGGCCGGGACAGGGACACCGGGGAGCTGTTTTTT. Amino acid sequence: CAISGRDRDTGELFF.

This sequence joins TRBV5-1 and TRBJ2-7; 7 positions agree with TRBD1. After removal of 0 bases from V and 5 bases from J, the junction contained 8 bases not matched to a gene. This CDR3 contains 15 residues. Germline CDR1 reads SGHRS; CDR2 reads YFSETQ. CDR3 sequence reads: CASSLAGTGANEQYF. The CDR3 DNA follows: TGCGCCAGCAGCTTGGCCGGCACAGGGGCCAACGAGCAGTACTTC.

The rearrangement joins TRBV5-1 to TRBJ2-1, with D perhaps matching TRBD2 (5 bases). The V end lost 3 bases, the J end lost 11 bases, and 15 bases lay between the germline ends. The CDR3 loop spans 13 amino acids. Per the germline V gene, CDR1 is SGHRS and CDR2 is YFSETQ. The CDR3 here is CASSSADLDKQFF. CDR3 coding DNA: TGCGCCAGCAGCTCAGCGGACCTAGATAAGCAGTTCTTC.

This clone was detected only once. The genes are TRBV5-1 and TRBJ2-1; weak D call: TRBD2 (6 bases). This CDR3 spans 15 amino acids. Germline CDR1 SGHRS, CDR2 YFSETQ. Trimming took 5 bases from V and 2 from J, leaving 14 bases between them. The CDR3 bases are TGCGCCAGCAGTAGACTAGAAGCCCCCTACAATGAGCAGTTCTTC. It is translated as CASSRLEAPYNEQFF.

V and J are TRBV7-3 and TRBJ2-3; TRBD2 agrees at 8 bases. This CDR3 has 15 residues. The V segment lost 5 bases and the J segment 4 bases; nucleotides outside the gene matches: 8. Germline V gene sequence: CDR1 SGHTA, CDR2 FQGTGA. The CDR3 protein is CASSVRGGRADTQYF. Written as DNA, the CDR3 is TGTGCCAGCAGCGTTCGGGGGGGCCGGGCAGATACGCAGTATTTT.

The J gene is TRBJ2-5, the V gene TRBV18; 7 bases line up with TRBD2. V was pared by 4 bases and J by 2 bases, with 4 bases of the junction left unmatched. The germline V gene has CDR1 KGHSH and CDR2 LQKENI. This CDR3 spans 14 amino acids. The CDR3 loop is CASSRLAKQETQYF. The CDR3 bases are TGTGCCAGCTCACGACTAGCTAAACAAGAGACCCAGTACTTC.

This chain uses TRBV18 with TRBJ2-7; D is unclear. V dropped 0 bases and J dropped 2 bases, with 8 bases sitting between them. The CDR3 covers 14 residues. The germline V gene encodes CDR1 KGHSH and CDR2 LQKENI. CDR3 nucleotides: TGTGCCAGCTCACCACCGCTAGGAACCTACGAGCAGTACTTC. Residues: CASSPPLGTYEQYF.

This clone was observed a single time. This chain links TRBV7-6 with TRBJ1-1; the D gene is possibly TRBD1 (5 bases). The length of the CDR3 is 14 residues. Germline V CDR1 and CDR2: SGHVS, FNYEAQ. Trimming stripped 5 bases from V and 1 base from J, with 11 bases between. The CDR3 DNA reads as TGTGCCAGCAGCCGGACGGGGGGGAACACTGAAGCTTTCTTT. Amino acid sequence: CASSRTGGNTEAFF.

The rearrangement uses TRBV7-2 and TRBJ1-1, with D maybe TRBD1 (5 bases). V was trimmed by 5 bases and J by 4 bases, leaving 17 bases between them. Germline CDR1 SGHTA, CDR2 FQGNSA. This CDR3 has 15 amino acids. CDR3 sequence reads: CASSPLGALGTEAFF. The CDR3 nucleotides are TGTGCCAGCAGCCCGCTAGGGGCGCTCGGCACTGAAGCTTTCTTT.

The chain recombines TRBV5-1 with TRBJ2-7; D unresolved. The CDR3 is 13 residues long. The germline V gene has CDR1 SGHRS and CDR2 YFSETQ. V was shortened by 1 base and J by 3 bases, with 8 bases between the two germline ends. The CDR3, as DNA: TGCGCCAGCAGCTTGACTCCAATCTACGAGCAGTACTTC. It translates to CASSLTPIYEQYF.

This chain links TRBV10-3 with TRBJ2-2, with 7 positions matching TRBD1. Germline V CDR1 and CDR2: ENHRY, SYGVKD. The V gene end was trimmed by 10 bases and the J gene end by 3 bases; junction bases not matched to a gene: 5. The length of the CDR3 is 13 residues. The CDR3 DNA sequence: TGTGCCACAGGACAGGAGGACACCGGGGAGCTGTTTTTT. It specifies CATGQEDTGELFF.

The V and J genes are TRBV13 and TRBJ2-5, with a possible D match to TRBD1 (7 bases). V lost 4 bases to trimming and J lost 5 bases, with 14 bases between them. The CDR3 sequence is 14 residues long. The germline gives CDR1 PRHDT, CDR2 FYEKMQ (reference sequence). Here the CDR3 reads CASSYWTGGETQYF. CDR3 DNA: TGTGCCAGCAGCTATTGGACAGGAGGGGAGACCCAGTACTTC.

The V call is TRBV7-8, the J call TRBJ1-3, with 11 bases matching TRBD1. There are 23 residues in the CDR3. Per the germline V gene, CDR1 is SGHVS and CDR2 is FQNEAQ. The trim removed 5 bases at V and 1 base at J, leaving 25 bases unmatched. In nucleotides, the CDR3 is TGTGCCAGCAGCCCTGGGCTTGGACAGGGGGCTCGATCGTTTGCCTTATCTGGAAACACCATATATTTT. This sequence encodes CASSPGLGQGARSFALSGNTIYF.

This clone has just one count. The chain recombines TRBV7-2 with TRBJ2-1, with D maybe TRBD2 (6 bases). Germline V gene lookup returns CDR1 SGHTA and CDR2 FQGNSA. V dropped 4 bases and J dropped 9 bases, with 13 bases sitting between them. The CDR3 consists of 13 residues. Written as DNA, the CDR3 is TGTGCCAGCAGCTCCCAGACCGGGGGTGAGCAGTTCTTC. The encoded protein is CASSSQTGGEQFF.

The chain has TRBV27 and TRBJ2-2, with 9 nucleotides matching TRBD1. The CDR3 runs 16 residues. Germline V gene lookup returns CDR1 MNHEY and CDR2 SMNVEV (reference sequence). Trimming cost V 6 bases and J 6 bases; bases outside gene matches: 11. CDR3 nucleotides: TGTGCCAGCAGGGACTGGGACAGGGTCGGCGCCGGGGAGCTGTTTTTT. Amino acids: CASRDWDRVGAGELFF.

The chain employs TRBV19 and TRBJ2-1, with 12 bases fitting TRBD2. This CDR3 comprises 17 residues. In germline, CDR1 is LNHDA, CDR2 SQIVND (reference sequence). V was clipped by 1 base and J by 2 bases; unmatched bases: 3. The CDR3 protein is CASSIGASGGAYNEQFF. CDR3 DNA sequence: TGTGCCAGTAGTATAGGTGCTAGCGGGGGGGCCTACAATGAGCAGTTCTTC. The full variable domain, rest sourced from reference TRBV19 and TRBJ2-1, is DGGITQSPKYLFRKEGQNVTLSCEQNLNHDAMYWYRQDPGQGLRLIYYSQIVNDFQKGDIAEGYSVSREKKESFPLTVTSAQKNPTAFYLCASSIGASGGAYNEQFFGPGTRLTVL.

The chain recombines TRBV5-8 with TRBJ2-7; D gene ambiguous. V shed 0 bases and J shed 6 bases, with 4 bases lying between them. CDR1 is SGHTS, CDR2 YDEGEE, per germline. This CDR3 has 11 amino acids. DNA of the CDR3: TGTGCCAGCAGCTTGGTCGGCGAGCAGTACTTC. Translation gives CASSLVGEQYF.